The entry that follows covers one TCR beta chain sequence. What it recognizes is unknown. Assay used: immunoSEQ multiplex PCR; TCRdb lists only in-frame clones, some missing. The table includes approximately 17,000 clones, just under 90% detected once. Germline CDR1 is MNHNS and CDR2 is SASEGT. V lost 4 bases and J lost 6, with 10 bases in between. CDR3 length: 14 amino acids. This sample is part of a study of chemoradiotherapy in HPV16-positive cancers. Study-wide findings and caveats: Candidate HPV-specific clones and E7-related TCR motifs grew in tumor during treatment.

The chain recombines TRBV6-1 with TRBJ1-6; D gene uncertain. The material sequenced was blood, taken from a patient who underwent chemoradiotherapy. The TCR comes from a human donor with HPV-associated anogenital cancer. This CDR3 is CASSVLEANSPLHF. The CDR3 region has the DNA TGTGCCAGCAGTGTGTTGGAGGCTAATTCACCCCTCCACTTT.